A single sample is the source of the 21 T cell receptor beta chains below, sequenced in a study of blood T cell repertoires in COVID-19. Sequencing used immunoSEQ multiplex PCR; TCRdb keeps in-frame clones, though not all of them. The data show 250,000 or so clones, around four fifths seen once. Sequenced sample: peripheral blood. These receptors all come from a woman in her fifties or sixties with active or convalescent COVID-19.

The chain combines TRBV5-1 with TRBJ2-1; 12 bases align to TRBD2. From germline, CDR1 is SGHRS and CDR2 YFSETQ. V trimming: 7 bases; J trimming: 5 bases; junction bases outside the gene matches: 13. The CDR3 is 17 amino acids. The CDR3 nucleotides are TGCGCCAGCTCATACGGGACTAGCGGGCCTAGGAACAATGAGCAGTTCTTC. This codes for CASSYGTSGPRNNEQFF.

The V and J genes are TRBV6-4 and TRBJ2-3, with 9 bases fitting TRBD2. Germline CDR1 is MRHNA and CDR2 is SNTAGT. Germline trimming cut 3 bases from V and 15 bases from J; bases unmatched to any gene: 10. The CDR3 sequence is 13 residues long. DNA of the CDR3: TGTGCCAGCAGTGAGGTCCGCGGGGGGGACCCCTATTTT. It specifies CASSEVRGGDPYF.

The chain recombines TRBV9 with TRBJ1-2; 8 bases are a match to TRBD1. Germline CDR1 SGDLS, CDR2 YYNGEE. Trimming at V came to 4 bases and at J to 1 base, leaving 6 bases not matched to a gene. This CDR3 spans 15 amino acids. CDR3 bases: TGTGCCAGCAGCTCGGACAGGGCAAGTAACTATGGCTACACCTTC. Translated, it gives CASSSDRASNYGYTF.

The count of this clone is one. The chain couples TRBV7-2 to TRBJ2-1, with 8 bases lining up with TRBD2. This CDR3 spans 16 amino acids. Trimming took 2 bases from V and 5 from J; bases not matched to a gene: 8. Germline values: CDR1 SGHTA, CDR2 FQGNSA. The DNA of the CDR3 is TGTGCCAGCAGCTTACATTTGGTAGCGGGGAACAATGAGCAGTTCTTC. As protein: CASSLHLVAGNNEQFF.

The chain is built from TRBV2 and TRBJ2-7; D gene unclear. CDR3 size: 13 residues. Trimming cost V 7 bases and J 6 bases, with 16 bases left between them. Per the germline V gene, CDR1 is SNHLY and CDR2 is FYNNEI. CDR3 coding DNA: TGTGCCAGCATCTTAAGCCTCTCGGGCGAGCAGTACGTC. Its translation is CASILSLSGEQYV.

V is TRBV11-2 and J is TRBJ2-3; the D gene is possibly TRBD2 (6 bases). The length of the CDR3 is 16 residues. Germline lookup yields CDR1 SGHAT and CDR2 FQNNGV. Trimming removed 0 bases at V and 2 bases at J, with 12 bases between. CDR3 sequence reads: CASSLDLSLATDTQYF. CDR3 nucleotides: TGTGCCAGCAGCTTAGATCTATCACTAGCCACAGATACGCAGTATTTT. Combining the CDR3 with reference TRBV11-2 and TRBJ2-3 gives the whole variable domain EAGVAQSPRYKIIEKRQSVAFWCNPISGHATLYWYQQILGQGPKLLIQFQNNGVVDDSQLPKDRFSAERLKGVDSTLKIQPAKLEDSAVYLCASSLDLSLATDTQYFGPGTRLTVL.

J is TRBJ2-2 and V is TRBV4-2; 8 bases are shared with TRBD2. The CDR3 is 21 residues long. CDR1 is LGHNA and CDR2 is YNFKEQ in the germline V gene. The ends lost 0 bases at V and 0 bases at J; junction bases unmatched: 15. The CDR3 protein is CASSQDGIGFSGGANTGELFF. Written as DNA, the CDR3 is TGTGCCAGCAGCCAAGACGGGATCGGGTTCAGCGGGGGCGCGAACACCGGGGAGCTGTTTTTT.

This chain connects TRBV6-1 to TRBJ2-7, with TRBD2 identical over 7 bases. The CDR3 has 15 amino acids. Per germline, CDR1 MNHNS and CDR2 SASEGT. With 0 bases clipped from V and 6 bases from J, the junction kept 8 bases outside the gene matches. The CDR3 DNA is TGTGCCAGCAGTGAAGCGTCTAGCGGCCTGGGCGAGCAGTACTTC. Amino acid sequence: CASSEASSGLGEQYF.

This chain joins TRBV5-1 and TRBJ2-7, with TRBD2 matching 7 bases. CDR3 length: 14 residues. The V segment lost 4 bases and the J segment 3 bases; nucleotides outside the gene matches: 7. Looked up from germline, CDR1 is SGHRS and CDR2 is YFSETQ. CDR3 sequence (DNA): TGCGCCAGCAGCGACCCTAGCGGATACTACGAGCAGTACTTC. It encodes CASSDPSGYYEQYF.

The genes are TRBV19 and TRBJ2-7; 10 nucleotides line up with TRBD1. Germline values: CDR1 LNHDA, CDR2 SQIVND (reference sequence). With 5 bases clipped from V and 2 bases from J, the junction kept 3 bases outside the gene matches. The CDR3 spans 14 residues. This CDR3 is CASSPGQGAYEQYF. The CDR3 DNA follows: TGTGCCAGTAGTCCAGGACAGGGGGCCTACGAGCAGTACTTC.

V is TRBV11-3 and J is TRBJ2-7, with 10 nucleotides matching TRBD2. The J call is in doubt because the DNA end fits TRBJ2-1 better. The CDR3 spans 14 residues. Looked up from germline, CDR1 is SGHNT and CDR2 is YENEEA. The CDR3 sequence is CASSLTAGGNEQFF. In DNA form, the CDR3 reads TGTGCCAGCAGCTTAACAGCGGGAGGGAATGAGCAGTTCTTC.

The chain joins TRBV10-3 to TRBJ1-2; D not resolved. V lost 2 bases, J lost 7 bases, and 5 bases lay in between. Germline CDR1 reads ENHRY; CDR2 reads SYGVKD. The CDR3 is 11 amino acids. In DNA form, the CDR3 reads TGTGCCATCAGTGAGAGTAGTGGCTACACCTTC. Translating it yields CAISESSGYTF.

This clone was seen only a few times. V usage is TRBV12-3 or TRBV12-4 and J usage is TRBJ1-2, with a weak D call TRBD1 (5 bases). The CDR3 spans 13 residues. V was clipped by 5 bases and J by 3 bases, with 10 bases between them. The CDR3: CASSPRGDYGYTF. In DNA form, the CDR3 reads TGTGCCAGCAGTCCCCGGGGGGACTATGGCTACACCTTC.

The V and J genes are TRBV6-6 and TRBJ1-1, with 7 bases aligning to TRBD1. The CDR3 totals 14 residues. With 3 bases clipped from V and 3 bases from J, the junction kept 4 bases outside the gene matches. Looked up from germline, CDR1 is MNHNY and CDR2 is SVGAGI (reference sequence). CDR3 coding DNA: TGTGCCAGCAGTTATCACAGGGGCCACACTGAAGCTTTCTTT. Its protein is CASSYHRGHTEAFF.

This chain uses TRBV4-1 with TRBJ2-1, with 11 positions matching TRBD2. V dropped 0 bases and J dropped 6; count of bases not matched to a gene: 4. This CDR3 region has 16 residues. CDR1 and CDR2 from the germline V gene are MGHRA and YSYEKL. The CDR3 sequence: CASSQERTSGPNEQFF. As DNA, the CDR3 is TGCGCCAGCAGCCAAGAGAGGACTAGCGGGCCCAATGAGCAGTTCTTC.

About this clone: The same CDR3 can be traced to other DNA sequences in this sample. The chain couples TRBV19 to TRBJ1-5; TRBD1 matches 11 bases. Germline-derived CDR1 and CDR2 are LNHDA and SQIVND (reference sequence). The CDR3 totals 14 residues. Trimming took 5 bases from V and 4 from J; bases not matched to a gene: 1. CDR3 in DNA: TGTGCCAGTAGTGGGACAGGGGGAAATCAGCCCCAGCATTTT. This gives the protein CASSGTGGNQPQHF.

This clone has only a few counts. The rearrangement links TRBV5-1 to TRBJ1-3; D remains unclear. This CDR3 comprises 15 residues. Germline-derived CDR1 and CDR2 are SGHRS and YFSETQ. V was pared by 0 bases and J by 0 bases, with 7 bases between. The CDR3 DNA is TGCGCCAGCAGCTTGGGCAGTTCCTCTGGAAACACCATATATTTT. This codes for CASSLGSSSGNTIYF.

This chain uses TRBV19 with TRBJ2-2; 7 bases match TRBD2. CDR1 is LNHDA and CDR2 is SQIVND in the germline V gene (reference sequence). Unmatched junction bases numbered 6, after V lost 3 bases and J lost 5 bases. This CDR3 comprises 15 residues. CDR3 in amino acids: CASSIPREGTGELFF. The CDR3, as DNA: TGTGCCAGTAGTATTCCCAGGGAGGGGACCGGGGAGCTGTTTTTT.

The chain carries TRBV30 and TRBJ2-7, with TRBD2 as a possible D gene (9 bases). CDR3 size: 15 residues. Trimming left V 3 bases short and J 6 bases short, with 21 bases between. From germline, CDR1 is GTSNPN and CDR2 SVGIG (reference sequence). The CDR3 bases are TGTGCCTGGAGCGCGGGAGGGCAGGGGGCATCCGAGCAGTACTTC. This codes for CAWSAGGQGASEQYF.

This clone was picked up one time. The V gene is TRBV9, the J gene TRBJ1-2, with TRBD1 matching 9 bases. Looked up from germline, CDR1 is SGDLS and CDR2 is YYNGEE. The J segment lost 2 bases and the V segment lost 4 bases, leaving 9 bases of the junction unmatched. The CDR3 has 16 residues. CDR3 nucleotide sequence: TGTGCCAGCAGCCACCCGGGGGGGACAGGGAACTATGGCTACACCTTC. Translation: CASSHPGGTGNYGYTF.

V usage is TRBV5-1 and J usage is TRBJ2-3; 8 bases agree with TRBD1. Germline lookup yields CDR1 SGHRS and CDR2 YFSETQ. The CDR3 runs 16 residues. Trimming took 4 bases from V and 7 from J; bases not matched to a gene: 14. The CDR3 protein is CASSTSGQGPSNTQYF. CDR3 sequence (DNA): TGCGCCAGCAGCACAAGTGGACAGGGACCCTCTAATACGCAGTATTTT.